The 19 T cell receptor beta chains presented below share a single source sample, sequenced in a study of cytomegalovirus exposure and HLA in healthy donors. Primers for the PCR totalled 60 Vbeta and 13 Jbeta. Libraries were prepared by immunoSEQ multiplex PCR; TCRdb keeps only in-frame clonotypes and omits some of them. The table includes about 200,000 clones, around nine tenths detected once. Specimen: PBMCs. These receptor sequences come from a woman aged 25 to 45 in good health and CMV-seronegative.

The rearrangement uses TRBV27 and TRBJ1-5, with 10 nucleotides matching TRBD1. The CDR3 loop spans 15 amino acids. Germline V gives CDR1 MNHEY, CDR2 SMNVEV (reference sequence). Trimming cost V 4 bases and J 4 bases; bases outside gene matches: 4. CDR3 protein: CASSSPGQGNQPQHF. CDR3 bases: TGTGCCAGCAGTTCTCCGGGACAGGGGAATCAGCCCCAGCATTTT.

The sample holds a few counts of this clone. The chain carries TRBV6-1 and TRBJ1-6; D unclear. CDR1 and CDR2 (germline): MNHNS, SASEGT. Trimming pared 0 bases from V and 6 bases from J, leaving 6 bases between. There are 14 residues in the CDR3. CDR3 in amino acids: CASSEAYINSPLHF. In nucleotides, the CDR3 is TGTGCCAGCAGTGAAGCGTACATTAATTCACCCCTCCACTTT.

The V call is TRBV6-5, the J call TRBJ1-1; possibly TRBD1 for D (5 bases). In germline, CDR1 is MNHEY, CDR2 SVGAGI. The CDR3 has 13 amino acids. The V end was cut by 5 bases, the J end by 5 bases, with 12 bases between. CDR3 in amino acids: CASSQGARTEAFF. In nucleotides, the CDR3 is TGTGCCAGCAGTCAGGGTGCGAGGACTGAAGCTTTCTTT.

The rearrangement joins TRBV29-1 to TRBJ2-3; 8 positions match TRBD1. Germline V lookup: CDR1 SQVTM, CDR2 ANQGSEA. This CDR3 has 14 amino acids. J gave up 5 bases and V 7 bases, and 11 bases lay outside the gene matches. CDR3 bases: TGCAGCGCCTCCCCGACAGGGGTAGTAGATACGCAGTATTTT. Amino acid sequence: CSASPTGVVDTQYF.

The rearrangement joins TRBV18 to TRBJ2-3; 7 bases align to TRBD2. The junction had 15 bases not matched to a gene; V was cut back by 3 bases and J by 6 bases. CDR1 is KGHSH and CDR2 is LQKENI in the germline V gene. This CDR3 comprises 17 residues. In DNA form, the CDR3 reads TGTGCCAGCTCACCGTCTAAGGGAGCGGGACTTGGTGATACGCAGTATTTT. Its translation is CASSPSKGAGLGDTQYF.

This sequence joins TRBV2 and TRBJ2-7, with 10 bases that match TRBD2. CDR3 length equals 13 residues. V lost 6 bases to trimming and J lost 4 bases; unmatched junction nucleotides: 3. CDR1 is SNHLY and CDR2 is FYNNEI in the germline V gene. CDR3 bases: TGTGCCAGCAGACTAGCGGGGAGATACGAGCAGTACTTC. The encoded protein is CASRLAGRYEQYF.

This clone came up once. V is TRBV5-1 and J is TRBJ2-2; 10 bases align to TRBD2. CDR3 length: 16 residues. After removal of 3 bases from V and 8 bases from J, the junction contained 10 bases not matched to a gene. Germline CDR1 SGHRS, CDR2 YFSETQ. CDR3 residues: CASSSLGSGRTGELFF. In DNA form, the CDR3 reads TGCGCCAGCAGCTCCTTGGGTAGCGGGAGGACTGGGGAGCTGTTTTTT.

This chain's CDR3 is CASSQVWGRSSYNEQFF. The CDR3 DNA sequence: TGTGCCAGCAGCCAAGTCTGGGGGAGGAGCTCCTACAATGAGCAGTTCTTC. This chain links TRBV14 with TRBJ2-1, with D perhaps matching TRBD2 (6 bases). V was trimmed by 1 base and J by 0 bases, leaving 13 bases between them. Germline-derived CDR1 and CDR2 are SGHDN and FVKESK. This CDR3 is built from 17 residues. The full variable domain, with the rest looked up from reference TRBV14 and TRBJ2-1, is EAGVTQFPSHSVIEKGQTVTLRCDPISGHDNLYWYRRVMGKEIKFLLHFVKESKQDESGMPNNRFLAERTGGTYSTLKVQPAELEDSGVYFCASSQVWGRSSYNEQFFGPGTRLTVL.

This chain joins TRBV5-1 and TRBJ2-5, with 7 bases that match TRBD2. The V gene end was trimmed by 5 bases and the J gene end by 6 bases; junction bases not matched to a gene: 7. Germline-derived CDR1 and CDR2 are SGHRS and YFSETQ. The CDR3 has 13 amino acids. As DNA, the CDR3 is TGCGCCAGCAGGAACCTGGGGGGGAAGACCCAGTACTTC. It translates to CASRNLGGKTQYF.

The chain is built from TRBV30 and TRBJ2-7, with 7 nucleotides matching TRBD1. The ends lost 3 bases at V and 0 bases at J; junction bases unmatched: 8. The CDR3 extends over 15 amino acids. In germline, CDR1 is GTSNPN, CDR2 SVGIG (reference sequence). The DNA of the CDR3 is TGTGCCTGGAGCCACCGGGACAGCATCTCCTACGAGCAGTACTTC. This codes for CAWSHRDSISYEQYF.

The chain joins TRBV7-2 to TRBJ2-1, with TRBD2 identical over 8 bases. The CDR3 sequence is 14 residues long. Looked up from germline, CDR1 is SGHTA and CDR2 is FQGNSA. V lost 2 bases to trimming and J lost 7 bases; unmatched junction nucleotides: 4. The CDR3 is CASSLSGRENEQFF. CDR3 bases: TGTGCCAGCAGCTTAAGCGGGAGAGAGAATGAGCAGTTCTTC.

The genes are TRBV5-1 and TRBJ2-3; 7 bases line up with TRBD1. V was clipped by 2 bases and J by 0 bases; unmatched bases: 3. The CDR3 contains 15 residues. Germline V lookup: CDR1 SGHRS, CDR2 YFSETQ. CDR3 protein: CASSFLDRSTDTQYF. CDR3 nucleotides: TGCGCCAGCAGCTTCCTGGACAGGAGCACAGATACGCAGTATTTT.

This clone appeared a single time. This sequence joins TRBV5-8 and TRBJ1-2; a weak D match, TRBD1 (6 bases). From germline, CDR1 is SGHTS and CDR2 YDEGEE. V lost 1 base and J lost 4, with 8 bases in between. The CDR3 is made up of 13 amino acids. Here the CDR3 DNA reads TGTGCCAGCAGCTTGAGGACAGCCTATGGCTACACCTTC. This sequence encodes CASSLRTAYGYTF.

The chain joins TRBV28 to TRBJ1-3; D is ambiguous. There are 12 residues in the CDR3. Germline values: CDR1 MDHEN, CDR2 SYDVKM. Trimming removed 1 base from V and 9 bases from J, with 7 bases in between. The CDR3 reads CASSLSLGTIYF. CDR3 bases: TGTGCCAGCAGTTTATCACTTGGCACCATATATTTT.

The chain is built from TRBV7-9 and TRBJ2-1, with D uncertain. Per the germline V gene, CDR1 is SEHNR and CDR2 is FQNEAQ (reference sequence). V shed 8 bases and J shed 0 bases, with 11 bases lying between them. This CDR3 region has 14 residues. The DNA for the CDR3 is TGTGCCAGCCGGAGTTTGAGCTCCTACAATGAGCAGTTCTTC. Translated, it gives CASRSLSSYNEQFF.

The chain uses TRBV9 and TRBJ2-1; 14 nucleotides agree with TRBD2. There are 18 residues in the CDR3. Germline assignment: CDR1 SGDLS and CDR2 YYNGEE. The junction had 5 bases not matched to a gene; V was cut back by 3 bases and J by 0 bases. CDR3 sequence reads: CASSESGTSGGSYNEQFF. Here the CDR3 DNA reads TGTGCCAGCAGCGAGTCAGGGACTAGCGGGGGCTCCTACAATGAGCAGTTCTTC.

This rearrangement joins TRBV5-1 to TRBJ2-2; the match to TRBD2 covers 7 bases. CDR3 length: 16 amino acids. The V gene's germline CDR1 is SGHRS and CDR2 YFSETQ. V trimming: 4 bases; J trimming: 2 bases; junction bases outside the gene matches: 8. CDR3 coding DNA: TGCGCCAGCAGCCCGGGAGGAGGGGCCAACACCGGGGAGCTGTTTTTT. Residues: CASSPGGGANTGELFF.

The gene calls are TRBV6-6 and TRBJ2-3, with D possibly TRBD2 on 5 matching bases. Germline CDR1 is MNHNY and CDR2 is SVGAGI (reference sequence). The CDR3 runs 16 residues. With 0 bases removed from V and 5 bases from J, the gap between germline ends came to 15 bases. CDR3 nucleotides: TGTGCCAGCAGTTACTCTGGACTGACCTGGAAAGATACGCAGTATTTT. This gives the protein CASSYSGLTWKDTQYF.

The chain uses TRBV27 and TRBJ2-3; possibly TRBD2 for D (7 bases). Per the germline V gene, CDR1 is MNHEY and CDR2 is SMNVEV (reference sequence). This CDR3 is 15 amino acids long. Trimming pared 3 bases from V and 5 bases from J, leaving 15 bases between. CDR3 region: CASSLVGRGIDTQYF. DNA of the CDR3: TGTGCCAGCAGTTTGGTAGGGAGGGGGATAGATACGCAGTATTTT.